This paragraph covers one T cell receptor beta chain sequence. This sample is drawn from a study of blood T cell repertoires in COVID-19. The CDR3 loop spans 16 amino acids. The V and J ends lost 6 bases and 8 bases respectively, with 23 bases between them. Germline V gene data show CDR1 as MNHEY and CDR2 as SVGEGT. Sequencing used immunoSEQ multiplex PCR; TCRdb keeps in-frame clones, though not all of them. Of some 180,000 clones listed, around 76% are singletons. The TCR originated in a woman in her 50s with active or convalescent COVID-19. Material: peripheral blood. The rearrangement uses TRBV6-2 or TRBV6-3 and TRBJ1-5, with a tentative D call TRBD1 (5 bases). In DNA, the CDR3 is TGTGCCAGCAGCGAACCACAGGATAGTATTTCGGAGCCCCAGCATTTT. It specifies CASSEPQDSISEPQHF.